The T cell receptor beta chain described here comes from a study of monozygotic twins with inflammatory bowel disease. Study-level findings and limits: Patients with IBD had less TCRbeta diversity (inverse Simpson) than their healthy co-twins. Differing immunosuppressive treatments may have added variability to patient repertoires.

A remark on this clonotype: Antigen unknown.

The CDR3 has 16 amino acids. CDR1 is SGHRS, CDR2 YFSETQ, per germline. Through template switching, UMIs that included a 6-nucleotide sample barcode were added. From its re-call of the 5' RACE reads, TCRdb lists each CDR3 protein once, without DNA. The table lists over 110,000 distinct CDR3 sequences, with 2.4% in the top ten. Source material: blood. This sequence was found in a human donor with ulcerative colitis or Crohn's disease, or a healthy co-twin of an affected twin (not recorded which). The chain joins TRBV5-1 to TRBJ2-5; as DNA is missing, the TRBD2 call by TCRdb cannot be tested. This chain's CDR3 is CASSQGLAGFGETQYF. The full variable domain, with the rest looked up from reference TRBV5-1 and TRBJ2-5, is KAGVTQTPRYLIKTRGQQVTLSCSPISGHRSVSWYQQTPGQGLQFLFEYFSETQRNKGNFPGRFSGRQFSNSRSEMNVSTLELGDSALYLCASSQGLAGFGETQYFGPGTRLLVL.